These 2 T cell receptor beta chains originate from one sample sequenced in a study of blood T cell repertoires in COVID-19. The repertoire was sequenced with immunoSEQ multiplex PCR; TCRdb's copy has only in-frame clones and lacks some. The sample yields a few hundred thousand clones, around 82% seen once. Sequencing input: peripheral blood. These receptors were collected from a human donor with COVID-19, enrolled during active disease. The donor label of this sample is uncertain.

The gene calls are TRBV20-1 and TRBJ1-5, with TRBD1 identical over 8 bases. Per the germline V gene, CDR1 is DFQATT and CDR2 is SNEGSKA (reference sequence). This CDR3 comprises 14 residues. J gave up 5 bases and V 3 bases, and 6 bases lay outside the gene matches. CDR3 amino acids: CSASKDRADQPQHF. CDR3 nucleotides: TGCAGTGCTAGTAAGGACAGGGCAGATCAGCCCCAGCATTTT.

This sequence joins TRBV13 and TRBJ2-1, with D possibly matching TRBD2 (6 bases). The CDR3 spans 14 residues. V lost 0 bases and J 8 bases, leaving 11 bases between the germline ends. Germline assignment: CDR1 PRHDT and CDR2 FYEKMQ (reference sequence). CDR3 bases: TGTGCCAGCAGCTTAGGCGGGAGACTGGATGAGCAGTTCTTC. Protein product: CASSLGGRLDEQFF.